These T cell receptor beta chains were read from a single sample in a study of blood T cell repertoires in COVID-19. Sequenced by immunoSEQ multiplex PCR; TCRdb stores in-frame clones only, minus some. This sample has over 200,000 clones, with 84% found just once. The specimen sequenced was peripheral blood. The receptor set was obtained from a woman older than 75 with active or convalescent COVID-19. Each CDR3 is given with its conserved first and last residue. A D gene is named only where the DNA matches it firmly. Some rows mark clone size as missing; the rest say once, few, many or name a class of expanded clone.

TRBV28	.	TRBD1	TRBJ1-2	TGTGCCAGCAGTTTATACCCGGACAGGGGGCCGAACTATGGCTACACCTTC	CASSLYPDRGPNYGYTF
TRBV29-1	.	TRBD2	TRBJ2-7	TGCAGCGTTGAAAAGGCTAGCGGGAGGATCCCCTACGAGCAGTACTTC	CSVEKASGRIPYEQYF
TRBV7-2	.	.	TRBJ2-2	TGTGCCAGCAGCTTACGAGGCGATGGGACCGGGGAGCTGTTTTTT	CASSLRGDGTGELFF
TRBV5-4	few	TRBD1	TRBJ1-6	TGTGCCAGCAGCTTCGATCGGCCAGGGGGCGGTGATTCACCCCTCCACTTT	CASSFDRPGGGDSPLHF
TRBV11-2	.	.	TRBJ2-1	TGTGCCAGCAGCTTAGGACGAGACTCGGTAACAATTGGGCAGTTCTTC	CASSLGRDSVTIGQFF
TRBV5-6	few	.	TRBJ2-2	TGTGCCAGCAGCTTGGACCCCACCCGACAGTTTAACACCGGGGAGCTGTTTTTT	CASSLDPTRQFNTGELFF
TRBV3-1/TRBV3-2	.	.	TRBJ1-2	TGTGCCAGCAGCCAAGTATCGGTTGGCTACACCTTC	CASSQVSVGYTF
TRBV7-9	.	TRBD1	TRBJ2-1	TGTGCCAGCAGCTTAGGCGACAGGGGCCACGGTGAGCAGTTCTTC	CASSLGDRGHGEQFF
TRBV7-8	.	.	TRBJ1-1	TGTGCCAGCAGCACACAGGGCTACACTGAAGCTTTCTTT	CASSTQGYTEAFF
TRBV10-1	.	TRBD2	TRBJ2-2	TGCGCCAGCAGTGAAGGGGGACTAGATGGCGGGGAGCTGTTTTTT	CASSEGGLDGGELFF
TRBV27	few	TRBD2	TRBJ2-2	TGTGCCAGCAGTTTGCCGCCGGCCGGGACTAGCGCCACCGGGGAGCTGTTTTTT	CASSLPPAGTSATGELFF
TRBV10-3	.	.	TRBJ1-1	TGTGCCATCGGGGCGGGGACTGAAGCTTTCTTT	CAIGAGTEAFF
TRBV6-5	.	TRBD1	TRBJ1-6	TGTGCCAGCAGTACCGGGACAGGGACTTCACCCCTCCACTTT	CASSTGTGTSPLHF
TRBV27	.	.	TRBJ2-1	TGTGCCAGCAGGACGCAGGGGCGAGCCTACAATGAGCAGTTCTTC	CASRTQGRAYNEQFF
TRBV18	.	.	TRBJ2-1	TGTGCCAGCTCACAAGAACAGGACCCGAACTACAATGAGCAGTTCTTC	CASSQEQDPNYNEQFF
TRBV11-2	.	TRBD2	TRBJ2-3	TGTGCCACCCGGAGTAGCGGGGGTTCAGATACGCAGTATTTT	CATRSSGGSDTQYF
TRBV10-3	.	.	TRBJ2-7	TGTGCCATCAATAGAGAAGACTCCTACGAGCAGTACTTC	CAINREDSYEQYF
TRBV28	.	.	TRBJ1-6	TGTGCCAGCACTGTCGCAGGGCTACCCCTCCACTTT	CASTVAGLPLHF
TRBV19	.	.	TRBJ1-2	TGTGCCAGTAATTCACAGGGTATCGGCTACACCTTC	CASNSQGIGYTF
TRBV3-1/TRBV3-2	.	TRBD1	TRBJ1-4	TGTGCCAGCAGTTACGTCCCCGGGACAGGGAATGAAAAACTGTTTTTT	CASSYVPGTGNEKLFF
TRBV5-1	.	.	TRBJ1-6	TGCGCCAGCAGCTTTCCGGATTCACCCCTCCACTTT	CASSFPDSPLHF
TRBV7-2	.	TRBD1	TRBJ2-2	TGTGCCAGCAGCTCTATACAGGGGACCGGGGAGCTGTTTTTT	CASSSIQGTGELFF
TRBV10-1	.	TRBD1	TRBJ1-5	TGCGCCAACCCTAGACAGGGGGAAAATCAGCCCCAGCATTTT	CANPRQGENQPQHF